One sample yielded the 9 T cell receptor beta chains listed below, sequenced in a study of OX40 agonist ivuxolimab in advanced cancers. The method was immunoSEQ multiplex PCR; TCRdb's version includes in-frame clones alone and lacks a portion of them. Of 60,000 to 75,000 clones in the sample, nearly 95% were seen once. Sequencing was performed on CD4+ or CD8+ T cells sorted from blood, taken in a trial of the OX40 agonist ivuxolimab. The receptors were sampled from an adult with an advanced solid tumor such as melanoma, head and neck, liver or kidney cancer.

The genes are TRBV7-3 and TRBJ2-7; 8 bases map to TRBD2. Germline CDR1 SGHTA, CDR2 FQGTGA. V dropped 3 bases and J dropped 3; count of bases not matched to a gene: 7. CDR3 size: 15 residues. The CDR3 DNA reads as TGTGCCAGCAGCTTCGATAGCGGGGAAAACTACGAGCAGTACTTC. Protein product: CASSFDSGENYEQYF.

The V call is TRBV11-2, the J call TRBJ2-3, with unresolved D. CDR3 length equals 16 residues. Germline CDR1 and CDR2: SGHAT and FQNNGV. Between the trimmed V and J ends, which lost 3 bases and 0 bases, there was a span of 13 bases. CDR3 nucleotide sequence: TGTGCCAGCAGCTTGACTGGCGTCCTGAGCACAGATACGCAGTATTTT. Translation gives CASSLTGVLSTDTQYF. Looking up the rest from reference TRBV11-2 and TRBJ2-3 gives the full variable domain: EAGVAQSPRYKIIEKRQSVAFWCNPISGHATLYWYQQILGQGPKLLIQFQNNGVVDDSQLPKDRFSAERLKGVDSTLKIQPAKLEDSAVYLCASSLTGVLSTDTQYFGPGTRLTVL.

This chain connects TRBV5-1 to TRBJ1-2, with D possibly TRBD1 on 6 matching bases. The V end was cut by 5 bases, the J end by 3 bases, with 17 bases between. Germline assignment: CDR1 SGHRS and CDR2 YFSETQ. The CDR3 is 15 residues long. The CDR3 bases are TGCGCCAGCAGACCCTCCCGGGACATCTACTATGGCTACACCTTC. Its translation is CASRPSRDIYYGYTF.

This chain joins TRBV5-1 and TRBJ2-1, with 8 positions matching TRBD1. The CDR3 sequence is 14 residues long. CDR1 is SGHRS and CDR2 is YFSETQ in the germline V gene. V shed 2 bases, J shed 4 bases, and the junction held 2 bases outside the gene matches. The CDR3 DNA reads as TGCGCCAGCAGCTTAGGGGACAGGTACAATGAGCAGTTCTTC. This sequence encodes CASSLGDRYNEQFF.

This clone was observed a single time. This chain uses TRBV27 with TRBJ2-7; either TRBD1 or TRBD2 may supply D (5 bases each). CDR3 length: 14 residues. Germline lookup yields CDR1 MNHEY and CDR2 SMNVEV (reference sequence). The V and J ends lost 3 bases and 7 bases respectively, with 16 bases between them. CDR3 loop: CASSLSGPSGEQYF. In DNA, the CDR3 is TGTGCCAGCAGTTTGTCGGGGCCGTCGGGGGAGCAGTACTTC.

The rearrangement uses TRBV14 and TRBJ1-2; D gene ambiguous. The CDR3 is 13 residues long. V was pared by 6 bases and J by 11 bases, with 19 bases between. In germline, CDR1 is SGHDN, CDR2 FVKESK. CDR3: CASSHPLGRLYTF. The CDR3 DNA sequence: TGTGCCAGCAGTCACCCCTTAGGGAGGTTGTACACCTTC.

This chain joins TRBV9 and TRBJ2-1; tentatively, D is TRBD2 (6 bases). Germline assignment: CDR1 SGDLS and CDR2 YYNGEE. This CDR3 has 16 residues. Trimming removed 2 bases at V and 3 bases at J, with 15 bases between. The CDR3 DNA reads TGTGCCAGCAGCGTGCCCGGAGCGGGTGGCTACAATGAGCAGTTCTTC. It encodes CASSVPGAGGYNEQFF.

V gene TRBV6-6 combines with J gene TRBJ2-2; 8 bases are shared with TRBD2. The germline V gene encodes CDR1 MNHNY and CDR2 SVGAGI (reference sequence). The CDR3 extends over 16 amino acids. J lost 4 bases, V lost 0 bases, and 4 bases had no gene match. The CDR3 sequence is CASSYSLAGGTGELFF. The CDR3 DNA reads as TGTGCCAGCAGTTACTCACTGGCGGGGGGCACCGGGGAGCTGTTTTTT.

V usage is TRBV7-9 and J usage is TRBJ1-2; no clear D. CDR3 length equals 15 residues. V lost 5 bases, J lost 5 bases, and 18 bases lay in between. The germline CDR1 and CDR2 sequences are SEHNR and FQNEAQ (reference sequence). CDR3 coding DNA: TGTGCCAGCAGCCATAGCTCCTCGGTAGTGTATGGCTACACCTTC. This translates into CASSHSSSVVYGYTF.